The present entry profiles one TCR beta chain with its context. The record originates from a study of blood T cell repertoires in COVID-19. In the study overall: The samples span acute and convalescent COVID-19 from the United States, Italy and Spain. The analysed material was cDNA or gDNA that came from T cells, B-cell-depleted T cells, or PBMCs.

Seattle enrolled patients during active infection and tracked them longitudinally. Germline-derived CDR1 and CDR2 are DFQATT and SNEGSKA (reference sequence). V lost 3 bases and J lost 5; bases outside the gene matches: 2. The CDR3 runs 13 residues. Under the authors' procedure: Cell counts per sample came from amplifying reference gene primers. Clones were sequenced by immunoSEQ multiplex PCR, and TCRdb holds only the in-frame ones, with some missing. The V and J calls and the clone size are those of that table, but D and trimming were determined from the DNA. The sample holds around 260,000 clones, around 85% seen once.

Material: peripheral blood. The rearrangement uses TRBV20-1 and TRBJ2-5; the match to TRBD2 covers 11 bases. This clonotype was sampled from a human donor with COVID-19, enrolled during active disease. The donor label of this sample is uncertain. The DNA of the CDR3 is TGCAGTGCTAGTCGACTAGCGGGGGAGACCCAGTACTTC. This sequence encodes CSASRLAGETQYF.